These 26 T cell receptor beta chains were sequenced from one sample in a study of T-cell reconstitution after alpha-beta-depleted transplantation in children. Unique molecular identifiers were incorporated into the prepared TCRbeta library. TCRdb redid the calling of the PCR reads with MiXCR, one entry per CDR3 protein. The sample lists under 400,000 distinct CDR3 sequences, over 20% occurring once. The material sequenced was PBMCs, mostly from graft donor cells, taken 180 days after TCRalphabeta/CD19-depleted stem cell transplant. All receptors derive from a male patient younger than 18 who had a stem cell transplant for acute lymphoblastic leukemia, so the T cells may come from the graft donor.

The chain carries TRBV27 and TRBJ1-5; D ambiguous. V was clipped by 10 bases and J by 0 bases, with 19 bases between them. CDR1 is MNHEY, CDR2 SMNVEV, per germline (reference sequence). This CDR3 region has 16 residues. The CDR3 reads CATQLQGAYSNQPQHF. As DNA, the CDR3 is TGTGCCACCCAGCTCCAAGGAGCATATAGCAATCAGCCCCAGCATTTT.

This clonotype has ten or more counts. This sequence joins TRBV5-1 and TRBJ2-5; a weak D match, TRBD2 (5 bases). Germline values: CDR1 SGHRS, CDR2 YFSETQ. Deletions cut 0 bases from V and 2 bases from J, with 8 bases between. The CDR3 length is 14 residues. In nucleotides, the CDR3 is TGCGCCAGCAGCTTGGTAGGACTTCAAGAGACCCAGTACTTC. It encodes CASSLVGLQETQYF.

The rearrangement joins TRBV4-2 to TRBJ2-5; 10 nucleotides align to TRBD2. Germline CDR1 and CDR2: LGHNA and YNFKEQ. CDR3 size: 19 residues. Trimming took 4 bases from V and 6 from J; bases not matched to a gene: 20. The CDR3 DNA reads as TGTGCCAGCAGCCCGAGCGGGAGGGCCCTCGGCTCCCTTGGGCAGACCCAGTACTTC. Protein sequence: CASSPSGRALGSLGQTQYF.

The CDR3 coding sequence is TGTGCCAGCAGGTCGGGACTAGCGGGGCCCAACCTGGACAGCTCCTACAATGAGCAGTTCTTC. Amino acids: CASRSGLAGPNLDSSYNEQFF. The chain links TRBV7-3 to TRBJ2-1; 13 nucleotides agree with TRBD2. Germline values: CDR1 SGHTA, CDR2 FQGTGA. This CDR3 comprises 21 residues. V was pared by 6 bases and J by 0 bases, with 17 bases of the junction left unmatched.

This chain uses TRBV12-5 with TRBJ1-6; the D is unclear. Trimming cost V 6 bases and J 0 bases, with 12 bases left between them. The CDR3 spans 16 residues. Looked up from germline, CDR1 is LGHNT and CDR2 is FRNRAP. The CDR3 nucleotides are TGTGCTAGTGGCTACGACCCGAGCTCCTATAATTCACCCCTCCACTTT. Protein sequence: CASGYDPSSYNSPLHF.

CDR3: CASRTWGERQPQHF. For the CDR3, the DNA is TGTGCCAGTAGGACGTGGGGGGAGCGTCAGCCCCAGCATTTT. The V call is TRBV19, the J call TRBJ1-5; D may be TRBD1 (5 bases). The V and J ends lost 6 bases and 6 bases respectively, with 15 bases between them. The CDR3 runs 14 residues. Germline V lookup: CDR1 LNHDA, CDR2 SQIVND (reference sequence).

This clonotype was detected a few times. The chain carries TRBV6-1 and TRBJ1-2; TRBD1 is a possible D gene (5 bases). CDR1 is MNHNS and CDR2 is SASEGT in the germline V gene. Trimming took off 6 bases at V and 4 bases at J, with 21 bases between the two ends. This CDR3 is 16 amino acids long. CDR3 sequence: CASRRTAPPGIYGYTF. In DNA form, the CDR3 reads TGTGCCAGCAGGCGTACGGCCCCTCCAGGGATCTATGGCTACACCTTC.

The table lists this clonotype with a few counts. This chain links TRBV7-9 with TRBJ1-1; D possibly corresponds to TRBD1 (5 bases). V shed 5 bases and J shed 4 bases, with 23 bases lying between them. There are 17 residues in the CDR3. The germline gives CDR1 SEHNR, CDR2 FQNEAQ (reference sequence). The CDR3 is CASSTSRGRVGTTEAFF. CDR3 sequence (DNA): TGTGCCAGCAGCACCTCCCGCGGCCGGGTGGGGACCACTGAAGCTTTCTTT.

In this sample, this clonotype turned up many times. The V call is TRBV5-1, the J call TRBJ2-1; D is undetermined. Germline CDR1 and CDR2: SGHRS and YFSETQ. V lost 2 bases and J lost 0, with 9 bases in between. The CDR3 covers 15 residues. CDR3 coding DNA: TGCGCCAGCAGCTTCGGCTCCCTCTCCTACAATGAGCAGTTCTTC. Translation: CASSFGSLSYNEQFF.

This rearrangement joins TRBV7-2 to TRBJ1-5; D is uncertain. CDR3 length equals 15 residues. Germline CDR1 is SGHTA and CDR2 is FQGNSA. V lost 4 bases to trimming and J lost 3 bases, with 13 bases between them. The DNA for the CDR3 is TGTGCCAGCAGCTCCCTGGGGTATTACAATCAGCCCCAGCATTTT. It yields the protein CASSSLGYYNQPQHF.

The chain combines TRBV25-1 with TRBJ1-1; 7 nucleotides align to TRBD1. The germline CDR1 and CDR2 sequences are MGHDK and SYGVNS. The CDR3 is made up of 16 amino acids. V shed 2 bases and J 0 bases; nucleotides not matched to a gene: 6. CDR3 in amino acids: CASSEDRAVLNTEAFF. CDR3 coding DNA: TGTGCCAGCAGTGAAGACAGGGCGGTTCTGAACACTGAAGCTTTCTTT.

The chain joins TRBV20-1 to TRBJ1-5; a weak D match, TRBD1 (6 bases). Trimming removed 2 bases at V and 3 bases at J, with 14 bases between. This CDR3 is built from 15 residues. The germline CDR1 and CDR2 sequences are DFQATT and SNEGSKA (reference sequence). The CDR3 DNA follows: TGCAGTGCTAGACAGGGGACAACTTACAATCAGCCCCAGCATTTT. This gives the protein CSARQGTTYNQPQHF.

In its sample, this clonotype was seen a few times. In nucleotides, the CDR3 is TGTGCCAGCAGCTTACGGGTGAGCCAGCCCCAGCATTTT. The encoded protein is CASSLRVSQPQHF. V and J are TRBV7-6 and TRBJ1-5, with D uncertain. Per the germline V gene, CDR1 is SGHVS and CDR2 is FNYEAQ. The V and J ends lost 2 bases and 7 bases respectively, with 9 bases between them. The CDR3 is 13 amino acids.

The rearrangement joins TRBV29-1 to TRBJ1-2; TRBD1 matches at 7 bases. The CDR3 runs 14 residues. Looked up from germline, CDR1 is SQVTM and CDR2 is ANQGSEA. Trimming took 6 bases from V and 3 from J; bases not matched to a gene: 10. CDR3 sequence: CSVEKGAQDYGYTF. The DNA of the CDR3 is TGCAGCGTAGAGAAGGGGGCGCAAGACTATGGCTACACCTTC. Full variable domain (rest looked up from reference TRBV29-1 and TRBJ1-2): SAVISQKPSRDICQRGTSLTIQCQVDSQVTMMFWYRQQPGQSLTLIATANQGSEATYESGFVIDKFPISRPNLTFSTLTVSNMSPEDSSIYLCSVEKGAQDYGYTFGSGTRLTVV.

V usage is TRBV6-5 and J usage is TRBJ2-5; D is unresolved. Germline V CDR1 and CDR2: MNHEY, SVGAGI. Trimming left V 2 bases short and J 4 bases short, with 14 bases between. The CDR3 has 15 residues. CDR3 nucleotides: TGTGCCAGCAGTTACCGAGTCCCGTGGAGAGAGACCCAGTACTTC. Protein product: CASSYRVPWRETQYF.

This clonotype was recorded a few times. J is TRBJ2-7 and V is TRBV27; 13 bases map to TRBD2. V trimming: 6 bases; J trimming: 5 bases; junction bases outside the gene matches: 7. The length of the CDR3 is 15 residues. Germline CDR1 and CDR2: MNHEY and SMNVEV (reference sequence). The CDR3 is CASRGLAGKVDEQYF. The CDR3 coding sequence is TGTGCCAGCAGGGGACTAGCGGGAAAGGTCGACGAGCAGTACTTC.

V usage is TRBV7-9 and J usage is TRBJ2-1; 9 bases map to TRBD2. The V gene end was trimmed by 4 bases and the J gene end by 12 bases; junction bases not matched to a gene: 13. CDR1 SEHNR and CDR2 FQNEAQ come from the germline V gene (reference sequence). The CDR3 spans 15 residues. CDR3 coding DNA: TGTGCCAGCAGCTCGGGTCTAGCGGGGAGTTCCTGGCAGTTCTTC. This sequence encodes CASSSGLAGSSWQFF. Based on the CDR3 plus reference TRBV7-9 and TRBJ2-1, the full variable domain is DTGVSQNPRHKITKRGQNVTFRCDPISEHNRLYWYRQTLGQGPEFLTYFQNEAQLEKSRLLSDRFSAERPKGSFSTLEIQRTEQGDSAMYLCASSSGLAGSSWQFFGPGTRLTVL.

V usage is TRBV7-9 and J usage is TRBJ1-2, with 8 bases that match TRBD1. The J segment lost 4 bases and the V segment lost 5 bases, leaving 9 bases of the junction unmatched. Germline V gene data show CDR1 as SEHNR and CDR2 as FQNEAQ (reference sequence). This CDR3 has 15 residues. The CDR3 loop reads CASSPVDRESYGYTF. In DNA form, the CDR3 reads TGTGCCAGCAGCCCCGTGGACAGGGAGTCCTATGGCTACACCTTC.

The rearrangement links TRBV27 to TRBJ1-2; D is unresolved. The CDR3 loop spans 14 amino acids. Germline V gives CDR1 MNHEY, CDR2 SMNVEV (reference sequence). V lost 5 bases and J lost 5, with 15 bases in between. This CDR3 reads CASSPKGSAYGYTF. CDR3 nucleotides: TGTGCCAGCAGTCCGAAGGGCTCAGCATATGGCTACACCTTC.

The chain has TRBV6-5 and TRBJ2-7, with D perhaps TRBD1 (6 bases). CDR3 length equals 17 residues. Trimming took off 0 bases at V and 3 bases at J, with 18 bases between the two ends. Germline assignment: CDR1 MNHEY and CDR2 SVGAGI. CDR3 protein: CASSYSRPQGYSYEQYF. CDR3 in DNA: TGTGCCAGCAGTTACTCAAGGCCTCAGGGGTATAGCTACGAGCAGTACTTC.

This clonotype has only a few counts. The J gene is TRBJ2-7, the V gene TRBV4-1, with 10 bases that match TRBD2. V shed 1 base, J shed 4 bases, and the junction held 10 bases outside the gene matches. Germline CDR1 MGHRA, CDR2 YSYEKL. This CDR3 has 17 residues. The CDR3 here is CASSQGFLLAGEYEQYF. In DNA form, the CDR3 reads TGCGCCAGCAGCCAAGGGTTCCTCCTAGCGGGAGAATACGAGCAGTACTTC.

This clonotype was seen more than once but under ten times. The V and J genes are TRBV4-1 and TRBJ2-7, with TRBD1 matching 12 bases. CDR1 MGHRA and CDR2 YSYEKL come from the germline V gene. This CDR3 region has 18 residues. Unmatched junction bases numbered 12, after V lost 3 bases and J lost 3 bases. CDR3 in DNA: TGCGCCAGCAGCCACGCCCACCGGGGACAGGGGGCGAACTACGAGCAGTACTTC. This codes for CASSHAHRGQGANYEQYF.

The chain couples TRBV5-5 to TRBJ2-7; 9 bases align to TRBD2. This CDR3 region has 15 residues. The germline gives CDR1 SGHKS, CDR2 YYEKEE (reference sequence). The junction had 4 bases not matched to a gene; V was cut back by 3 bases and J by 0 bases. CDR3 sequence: CASSSRLAASYEQYF. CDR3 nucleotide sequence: TGTGCCAGCAGCTCCAGACTAGCGGCCTCCTACGAGCAGTACTTC.

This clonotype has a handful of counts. The DNA for the CDR3 is TGTGCCAGCAGCTTTTTACAGGGGTTTCCTGAAGCTTTCTTT. Translation: CASSFLQGFPEAFF. The chain is built from TRBV7-9 and TRBJ1-1; 7 bases align to TRBD1. The CDR3 spans 14 residues. Germline values: CDR1 SEHNR, CDR2 FQNEAQ (reference sequence). Trimming removed 3 bases from V and 6 bases from J; junction bases left unmatched: 7.

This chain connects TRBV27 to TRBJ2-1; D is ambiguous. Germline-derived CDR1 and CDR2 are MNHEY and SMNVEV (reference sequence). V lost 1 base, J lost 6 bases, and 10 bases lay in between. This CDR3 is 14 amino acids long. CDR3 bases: TGTGCCAGCAGTTTATATCAGTCGATCAATGAGCAGTTCTTC. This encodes CASSLYQSINEQFF.

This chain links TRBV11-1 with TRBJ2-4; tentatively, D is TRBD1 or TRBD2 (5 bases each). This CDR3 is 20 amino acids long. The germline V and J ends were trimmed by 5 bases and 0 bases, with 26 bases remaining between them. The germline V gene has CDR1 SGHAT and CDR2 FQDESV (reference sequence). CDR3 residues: CASSRTSSGPRDLAKNIQYF. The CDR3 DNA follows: TGTGCCAGCAGCCGAACTTCGTCGGGGCCCCGGGATTTAGCCAAAAACATTCAGTACTTC.